The 10 T cell receptor beta chains given below trace back to one sample, sequenced in a study of blood T cell repertoires in COVID-19. Here immunoSEQ multiplex PCR was the method, and the copy in TCRdb shows in-frame clones only, minus some. Of 150,000 to 200,000 clones in the sample, 65% to 90% are singletons; the top ten hold more than 7.5%. Source material: peripheral blood. All receptors derive from a man in his forties or fifties with active or convalescent COVID-19.

This clone was recorded only once. This chain connects TRBV18 to TRBJ2-7; D is unresolved. CDR1 is KGHSH and CDR2 is LQKENI in the germline V gene. This CDR3 has 15 residues. Trimming left V 0 bases short and J 0 bases short, with 9 bases between. The CDR3 sequence: CASSPPNLLSYEQYF. The CDR3 coding sequence is TGTGCCAGCTCACCACCTAACTTGCTCTCCTACGAGCAGTACTTC. The full variable domain, rest sourced from reference TRBV18 and TRBJ2-7, is NAGVMQNPRHLVRRRGQEARLRCSPMKGHSHVYWYRQLPEEGLKFMVYLQKENIIDESGMPKERFSAEFPKEGPSILRIQQVVRGDSAAYFCASSPPNLLSYEQYFGPGTRLTVT.

This chain joins TRBV10-3 and TRBJ2-3; the D gene is possibly TRBD2 (5 bases). Trimming pared 10 bases from V and 3 bases from J, leaving 11 bases between. This CDR3 region has 12 residues. Germline CDR1 ENHRY, CDR2 SYGVKD. The CDR3 protein is CANGGSTDTQYF. The CDR3 nucleotides are TGTGCCAACGGCGGGTCTACAGATACGCAGTATTTT.

The chain is built from TRBV28 and TRBJ1-2; 8 bases agree with TRBD1. Trimming took 4 bases from V and 4 from J; bases not matched to a gene: 5. CDR1 and CDR2 (germline): MDHEN, SYDVKM. The CDR3 extends over 14 amino acids. CDR3 in DNA: TGTGCCAGCAGTTCACAGGGGGGGGGCTATGGCTACACCTTC. This gives the protein CASSSQGGGYGYTF.

This clone has a handful of counts. V is TRBV19 and J is TRBJ1-2, with 11 bases lining up with TRBD1. The germline V gene encodes CDR1 LNHDA and CDR2 SQIVND (reference sequence). CDR3 length: 15 amino acids. J lost 8 bases, V lost 3 bases, and 8 bases had no gene match. Written as DNA, the CDR3 is TGTGCCAGTAGTATTCCGGGACAGGGGGTAGAGGGCTACACCTTC. Translated: CASSIPGQGVEGYTF. The complete variable domain, with remaining parts taken from reference TRBV19 and TRBJ1-2, reads DGGITQSPKYLFRKEGQNVTLSCEQNLNHDAMYWYRQDPGQGLRLIYYSQIVNDFQKGDIAEGYSVSREKKESFPLTVTSAQKNPTAFYLCASSIPGQGVEGYTFGSGTRLTVV.

V and J are TRBV18 and TRBJ1-1; TRBD1 matches 7 bases. The CDR3 covers 14 residues. The V gene end was trimmed by 5 bases and the J gene end by 7 bases; junction bases not matched to a gene: 10. Germline V gives CDR1 KGHSH, CDR2 LQKENI. The CDR3 DNA reads as TGTGCCAGCTCAGCAGCTACCCAGGGGGGTGAAGCTTTCTTT. Encoded protein: CASSAATQGGEAFF.

The V gene is TRBV7-9, the J gene TRBJ2-1; D possibly corresponds to TRBD2 (7 bases). Germline loops: CDR1 SEHNR, CDR2 FQNEAQ (reference sequence). The CDR3 loop spans 17 amino acids. Between the trimmed V and J ends, which lost 7 bases and 2 bases, there was a span of 21 bases. The CDR3 nucleotides read TGTGCCAGCACCTCCGAGGGGGGGGACCATGCCTACAATGAGCAGTTCTTC. It is translated as CASTSEGGDHAYNEQFF.

V and J are TRBV24-1 and TRBJ2-1, with 8 positions matching TRBD1. The CDR3 extends over 14 amino acids. CDR1 KGHDR and CDR2 SFDVKD come from the germline V gene. With 9 bases clipped from V and 6 bases from J, the junction kept 9 bases outside the gene matches. The CDR3 nucleotides are TGTGCCACCGAGGGACAGGCCCTTGGCAATGAGCAGTTCTTC. It yields the protein CATEGQALGNEQFF.

This clone has a handful of counts. This chain joins TRBV28 and TRBJ1-5; D not certain. Germline-derived CDR1 and CDR2 are MDHEN and SYDVKM. This CDR3 is 15 amino acids long. V dropped 6 bases and J dropped 0 bases, with 12 bases sitting between them. CDR3 sequence: CASSSWHNSNQPQHF. Written as DNA, the CDR3 is TGTGCCAGCAGCTCGTGGCACAATAGCAATCAGCCCCAGCATTTT.

This clone was counted once. J is TRBJ2-5 and V is TRBV19, with 7 bases fitting TRBD2. There are 14 residues in the CDR3. Germline-derived CDR1 and CDR2 are LNHDA and SQIVND (reference sequence). Germline trimming cut 8 bases from V and 3 bases from J; bases unmatched to any gene: 9. The CDR3 DNA is TGTGCCAGTGGGGGGGGAGCAGGAGAAGAGACCCAGTACTTC. Amino acids: CASGGGAGEETQYF.

The rearrangement uses TRBV21-1 and TRBJ1-2. TRBV21-1 is described as a pseudogene. CDR3 length equals 20 residues. The CDR3 sequence: CASSKGVYCYVLTGAYGYTF. CDR3 nucleotides: TGTGCCAGCAGCAAAGGGGTGTATTGTTACGTTTTAACTGGAGCTTATGGCTACACCTTC.